What follows are 2 T cell receptor beta chains derived from one specimen sequenced in a study of blood T cell repertoires in COVID-19. Clones were sequenced by immunoSEQ multiplex PCR, and TCRdb holds only the in-frame ones, with some missing. The profile shows 200,000 to 250,000 clones, about 81% of them singletons. The sample was PBMCs or T cells enriched from blood (not recorded which). Source of these receptors: a man aged 35 to 55 who had recovered from COVID-19.

The chain has TRBV5-4 and TRBJ2-5; 14 bases line up with TRBD2. V lost 4 bases and J lost 5; bases outside the gene matches: 7. The CDR3 length is 16 residues. The germline CDR1 and CDR2 sequences are SGHNT and YYREEE (reference sequence). The CDR3 spells CASSLWGLAGDETQYF. The CDR3 DNA reads TGTGCCAGCAGCCTATGGGGACTAGCGGGAGATGAGACCCAGTACTTC.

This chain joins TRBV18 and TRBJ1-3; possible D gene TRBD1, 5 bases. Trimming shortened V by 4 bases and J by 3 bases, and 10 bases separated the two germline ends. The CDR3 length is 14 residues. From germline, CDR1 is KGHSH and CDR2 LQKENI. The CDR3 DNA reads as TGTGCCAGCTCACGCGGGGCGGGTGGAAACACCATATATTTT. This encodes CASSRGAGGNTIYF.